These 23 T cell receptor beta chains were all obtained from the same sample, sequenced in a study of shared clonotypes between healthy human individuals. Produced via immunoSEQ multiplex PCR; TCRdb's table is partial and in-frame only. This sample has fewer than 600,000 clones, with 70% to 80% found just once. Sequenced material: PBMCs. Receptors originate from a middle-aged woman in good health. Some clones in this sample may be carry-over from other donors' samples.

As for this clone: A far larger clone is off by one base, so a read error is likely. The V call is TRBV13, the J call TRBJ2-7; D remains unclear. Germline V gene lookup returns CDR1 PRHDT and CDR2 FYEKMQ (reference sequence). The CDR3 contains 11 residues. Trimming shortened V by 3 bases and J by 0 bases, and 0 bases separated the two germline ends. CDR3 sequence: CASSFSYEQYF. The CDR3 DNA reads TGTGCCAGCAGCTTCTCCTACGAGCAGTACTTC.

This clone was observed a handful of times. The chain is built from TRBV2 and TRBJ2-7, with TRBD1 matching 11 bases. The CDR3 spans 13 residues. Trimming cost V 11 bases and J 2 bases; bases outside gene matches: 5. Germline assignment: CDR1 SNHLY and CDR2 FYNNEI. CDR3 bases: TGTGCCGAGGGACAGGGGGTTACCTACGAGCAGTACTTC. This gives the protein CAEGQGVTYEQYF.

The rearrangement uses TRBV5-1 and TRBJ2-7, with 7 nucleotides matching TRBD1. Germline V gene lookup returns CDR1 SGHRS and CDR2 YFSETQ. This CDR3 spans 14 amino acids. With V trimmed by 2 bases and J by 5 bases, 7 bases remained unmatched. CDR3 in DNA: TGCGCCAGCAGCTTAACAGGGGTCCGGCACGAGCAGTACTTC. This codes for CASSLTGVRHEQYF.

V usage is TRBV28 and J usage is TRBJ2-7, with 8 bases that match TRBD2. This CDR3 spans 15 amino acids. V dropped 2 bases and J dropped 2; count of bases not matched to a gene: 5. Germline values: CDR1 MDHEN, CDR2 SYDVKM. CDR3 amino acids: CASSLVTSGTYEQYF. The CDR3 nucleotides are TGTGCCAGCAGTTTAGTAACTAGCGGTACCTACGAGCAGTACTTC.

This clone was observed a few times. The chain is built from TRBV10-2 and TRBJ2-5; possibly TRBD2 for D (7 bases). The germline gives CDR1 WSHSY, CDR2 SAAADI. The length of the CDR3 is 15 residues. Trimming took 2 bases from V and 5 from J, leaving 15 bases between them. The DNA for the CDR3 is TGCGCCAGCAGTGAGGCGGGGGCAGTTTGGGAGACCCAGTACTTC. It translates to CASSEAGAVWETQYF.

V is TRBV6-1 and J is TRBJ2-7; unclear D gene. Deletions cut 4 bases from V and 0 bases from J, with 7 bases between. The CDR3 runs to 13 residues. Germline V gene data show CDR1 as MNHNS and CDR2 as SASEGT. CDR3 protein: CASSATYSYEQYF. The CDR3 DNA sequence: TGTGCCAGCAGTGCTACATACTCCTACGAGCAGTACTTC.

V and J are TRBV7-9 and TRBJ2-5, with 8 positions matching TRBD2. The CDR3 sequence is 13 residues long. Per germline, CDR1 SEHNR and CDR2 FQNEAQ (reference sequence). Trimming took 7 bases from V and 5 from J; bases not matched to a gene: 6. CDR3: CASTPGGWETQYF. The DNA for the CDR3 is TGTGCCAGCACCCCGGGGGGGTGGGAGACCCAGTACTTC.

The chain employs TRBV4-1 and TRBJ2-5; 8 bases are a match to TRBD2. V shed 1 base, J shed 2 bases, and the junction held 9 bases outside the gene matches. Germline CDR1 MGHRA, CDR2 YSYEKL. CDR3 size: 17 residues. The chain's CDR3 is CASSQADGRARQETQYF. DNA of the CDR3: TGCGCCAGCAGCCAAGCGGACGGGAGGGCCCGTCAAGAGACCCAGTACTTC.

This chain connects TRBV6-1 to TRBJ1-1; D possibly corresponds to TRBD1 (5 bases). The V gene lost 5 bases and the J gene lost 0 bases, with 10 bases spanning the gap. The CDR3 spans 14 residues. The germline CDR1 and CDR2 sequences are MNHNS and SASEGT. Written as DNA, the CDR3 is TGTGCCAGCAGTTCGGGACGGCTGAACACTGAAGCTTTCTTT. Translating it yields CASSSGRLNTEAFF.

The rearrangement joins TRBV10-3 to TRBJ2-3; the D gene is possibly TRBD2 (5 bases). From germline, CDR1 is ENHRY and CDR2 SYGVKD. The length of the CDR3 is 14 residues. V was pared by 7 bases and J by 0 bases, with 11 bases between. CDR3 protein: CAITPSPSTDTQYF. CDR3 DNA sequence: TGTGCCATCACCCCTAGCCCTAGCACAGATACGCAGTATTTT.

The chain employs TRBV19 and TRBJ2-7; 9 nucleotides align to TRBD1. V lost 6 bases to trimming and J lost 6 bases; unmatched junction nucleotides: 9. Germline V gene lookup returns CDR1 LNHDA and CDR2 SQIVND (reference sequence). This CDR3 comprises 14 residues. In DNA form, the CDR3 reads TGTGCCAGTAGCCGGGACAGGGTGGGAAGCGAGCAGTACTTC. It is translated as CASSRDRVGSEQYF.

This chain uses TRBV11-3 with TRBJ2-1, with D possibly TRBD1 on 6 matching bases. V was trimmed by 3 bases and J by 5 bases, leaving 8 bases between them. The length of the CDR3 is 13 residues. The germline gives CDR1 SGHNT, CDR2 YENEEA. CDR3 sequence (DNA): TGTGCCAGCAGCTTGGGGGCAGACAATGAGCAGTTCTTC. Protein sequence: CASSLGADNEQFF.

The chain links TRBV19 to TRBJ2-1; D is unclear. CDR1 LNHDA and CDR2 SQIVND come from the germline V gene (reference sequence). This CDR3 spans 14 amino acids. The V end was cut by 1 base, the J end by 1 base, with 5 bases between. CDR3 DNA: TGTGCCAGTAGTATAGTGGGGTCCTACAATGAGCAGTTCTTC. Its translation: CASSIVGSYNEQFF. Full variable domain (rest looked up from reference TRBV19 and TRBJ2-1): DGGITQSPKYLFRKEGQNVTLSCEQNLNHDAMYWYRQDPGQGLRLIYYSQIVNDFQKGDIAEGYSVSREKKESFPLTVTSAQKNPTAFYLCASSIVGSYNEQFFGPGTRLTVL.

The rearrangement links TRBV13 to TRBJ2-3; no definite D call. The V gene lost 5 bases and the J gene lost 3 bases, with 12 bases spanning the gap. CDR1 is PRHDT, CDR2 FYEKMQ, per germline (reference sequence). This CDR3 has 14 residues. CDR3 residues: CASSQTVGTDTQYF. The CDR3 nucleotides are TGTGCCAGCAGCCAGACTGTAGGGACAGATACGCAGTATTTT.

The V call is TRBV4-1, the J call TRBJ2-1, with 8 bases aligning to TRBD1. The CDR3 contains 16 residues. V was clipped by 5 bases and J by 3 bases; unmatched bases: 9. Germline V gene data show CDR1 as MGHRA and CDR2 as YSYEKL. The CDR3 spells CASSSKLGQVYNEQFF. CDR3 DNA sequence: TGCGCCAGCAGCTCAAAGTTGGGACAGGTCTACAATGAGCAGTTCTTC.

The chain combines TRBV7-3 with TRBJ2-3; D gene uncertain. The CDR3 sequence is 13 residues long. Germline lookup yields CDR1 SGHTA and CDR2 FQGTGA. Trimming left V 1 base short and J 2 bases short, with 4 bases between. DNA of the CDR3: TGTGCCAGCAGCTTAAGCCCCACAGATACGCAGTATTTT. Translation: CASSLSPTDTQYF.

This clone was detected once. V is TRBV19 and J is TRBJ2-3; 7 bases are shared with TRBD2. The J segment lost 3 bases and the V segment lost 3 bases, leaving 9 bases of the junction unmatched. The CDR3 covers 16 residues. Germline V lookup: CDR1 LNHDA, CDR2 SQIVND (reference sequence). The CDR3 spells CASSMGGGPYTDTQYF. The CDR3 nucleotides read TGTGCCAGTAGTATGGGGGGAGGGCCTTATACAGATACGCAGTATTTT.

With regard to this clone: Mismatch with germline at one junction end may stem from a read error. J is TRBJ1-5 and V is TRBV4-1; TRBD1 matches 7 bases. The length of the CDR3 is 15 residues. Germline CDR1 is MGHRA and CDR2 is YSYEKL. The DNA for the CDR3 is TGCGTCAGCAGCCAAGAAGGAGGGGGCGATCAGCCCCAGCATTTT. Translation gives CVSSQEGGGDQPQHF.

The chain joins TRBV11-3 to TRBJ2-1, with TRBD2 identical over 14 bases. The V gene's germline CDR1 is SGHNT and CDR2 YENEEA. The CDR3 is 17 amino acids. Trimming cost V 5 bases and J 3 bases; bases outside gene matches: 6. CDR3 in DNA: TGTGCCAGCAGCATAAACGGACTAGCGGGAGGCTACAATGAGCAGTTCTTC. Its translation: CASSINGLAGGYNEQFF.

A note on this clone: The same CDR3 can be traced to other DNA sequences in this sample. The CDR3 sequence is CASRGSSYNEQFF. CDR3 DNA sequence: TGTGCCAGCAGGGGGAGCTCCTACAATGAGCAGTTCTTC. This chain uses TRBV28 with TRBJ2-1; tentative D call: TRBD2 (5 bases). The CDR3 has 13 amino acids. Germline assignment: CDR1 MDHEN and CDR2 SYDVKM. Trimming shortened V by 6 bases and J by 0 bases, and 6 bases separated the two germline ends.

V is TRBV9 and J is TRBJ2-1, with 11 bases aligning to TRBD2. J was trimmed by 7 bases and V by 2 bases; bases with no gene match: 5. Germline V gene data show CDR1 as SGDLS and CDR2 as YYNGEE. This CDR3 is built from 15 residues. CDR3 DNA: TGTGCCAGCAGCGTTAGCGGGAGGGCCCGAAATGAGCAGTTCTTC. Its translation: CASSVSGRARNEQFF.

V is TRBV10-1 and J is TRBJ2-3; TRBD1 matches 9 bases. The V and J ends lost 3 bases and 5 bases, in that order; junction bases with no gene match: 6. Per germline, CDR1 WNHNN and CDR2 SYGVQD (reference sequence). The CDR3 loop spans 15 amino acids. CDR3 amino acids: CASSDPGQGKDTQYF. CDR3 DNA sequence: TGCGCCAGCAGTGACCCGGGACAGGGAAAAGATACGCAGTATTTT.

The V and J genes are TRBV28 and TRBJ1-3; no definite D call. V lost 7 bases to trimming and J lost 3 bases, with 4 bases between them. CDR1 is MDHEN and CDR2 is SYDVKM in the germline V gene. CDR3 length: 11 residues. CDR3 in amino acids: CASTDGNTIYF. Here the CDR3 DNA reads TGTGCCAGCACAGATGGAAACACCATATATTTT.